The clone carrying this TCR beta chain was seen at least ten times. Antigen: not known. The germline CDR1 and CDR2 sequences are ENHRY and SYGVKD. V lost 6 bases, J lost 1 base, and 9 bases lay in between. The CDR3 is 13 amino acids. These data belong to a study of regulatory T cells in long-lasting Graves disease. Overall study results and limits: Patients with persistent disease showed a bias toward TRBV28, TRBJ1-2 and TRBJ2-5.

Time point denoted: newly diagnosed GD, antithyroid drugs for less than 3 months. PBMC-derived RNA was used for the TCR library. iRepertoire HTBI primers and Arm-PCR of CDR3 regions built TCR beta libraries. Each CDR3 protein is one row after TCRdb ran MiXCR on the multiplex PCR reads. This table has under 700,000 distinct CDR3 sequences, 15% to 20% appearing once. The sample was also linked to a second study, of T cells in Graves' hyperthyroidism and ophthalmopathy. This second study notes: Lactation, pregnancy, other autoimmune disease or uncontrolled infection led to exclusion of patients. Researchers found most expanded thyroid clonotypes above 0.001 in blood as well.

V and J are TRBV10-3 and TRBJ2-5; D is uncertain. This TCR was recovered from a woman aged 35 to 59 with Graves disease. Here the sequenced sample was peripheral blood mononuclear cells (PBMCs), taken at new diagnosis, from a patient treated with antithyroid drugs. CDR3 DNA: TGTGCCATCAGCTACACCCCCCAAGAGACCCAGTACTTC. Its protein is CAISYTPQETQYF.